Presented here are 25 T cell receptor delta chains from one specimen sequenced in a study of gamma-delta chains in newborns, infants, children. TCRdb reanalyzed the reads using CATT. The sample contains several thousand delta-chain clones, over 3% of which appear only once. Material for sequencing was blood. These receptors were collected from a child who was a newborn, infant or young child, either healthy, febrile or measles-vaccinated (not recorded which).

This clone is large within its sample. Other DNA sequences from this sample encode an identical CDR3 as well. The chain couples TRDV2 to TRDJ3; 9 bases line up with TRDD3. Per the germline V gene, CDR1 is GEAIGNYY and CDR2 is EKD. Unmatched junction bases numbered 2, after V lost 0 bases and J lost 0 bases. CDR3 length: 18 amino acids. This CDR3 is CACDTWGYGSWDTRQMFF. Written as DNA, the CDR3 is TGTGCCTGTGACACCTGGGGATACGGCTCCTGGGACACCCGACAGATGTTTTTC.

This clone showed up just a few times. TCRdb attributes to this sequence the protein of a much larger clone, which differs from the DNA translation at residue 8; a read error is likely, and the protein displayed is translated from the DNA. The CDR3 is CAAISSYRGIGGTDKLIF. DNA of the CDR3: TGTGCAGCAATATCCTCGTACCGGGGGATAGGGGGGACCGATAAACTCATCTTT. The rearrangement links TRAV29/DV5 to TRDJ1; 8 bases align to TRDD3. With 3 bases clipped from V and 2 bases from J, the junction kept 18 bases outside the gene matches. The CDR3 has 18 amino acids. The germline gives CDR1 NSMFDY, CDR2 ISSIKDK.

This clone was counted a few times. TCRdb assigns this DNA the protein of a much larger clone, which departs from its translation at residue 10; this likely reflects a read error, and the protein shown comes from translating the DNA. The chain has TRDV1 and TRDJ1, with 13 nucleotides matching TRDD3. Germline V lookup: CDR1 TSWWSYY, CDR2 QGS. The trim removed 0 bases at V and 8 bases at J, leaving 15 bases unmatched. The CDR3 is made up of 19 amino acids. DNA of the CDR3: TGTGCTCTTGGGGAACTGTTCTTCCGAGGTACTGGGGGATACGGGAAACTCATCTTT. Translation: CALGELFFRGTGGYGKLIF.

This clone was observed a handful of times. TCRdb has a much larger clone's protein, which differs at residue 11 from the translation of this DNA, likely because of a read error; what is shown is the protein translated from the DNA. V gene TRDV1 combines with J gene TRDJ1, with D possibly being TRDD3 (6 bases). Germline V gene lookup returns CDR1 TSWWSYY and CDR2 QGS. This CDR3 is 15 amino acids long. This CDR3 is CALGELVLGTNKLIF. The CDR3, as DNA: TGTGCTCTTGGGGAACTGGTACTGGGCACCAATAAACTCATCTTT.

In its sample, this clone was seen a few times. A far larger clone is just one base off, so this is likely a read error. This chain connects TRDV2 to TRDJ3; TRDD3 matches 9 bases. Looked up from germline, CDR1 is GEAIGNYY and CDR2 is EKD. V was clipped by 0 bases and J by 0 bases; unmatched bases: 8. This CDR3 has 20 residues. The CDR3 coding sequence is TGTGCCTGTGACACCGGCAAACTGGGGGAGGGCTCCTGGGACACCCGACAGATGTTTTTC. It is translated as CACDTGKLGEGSWDTRQMFF.

This clone has only a few counts. A much larger clone lies a single base off, so this may be a read error. This chain uses TRDV1 with TRDJ3; 13 bases match TRDD3. CDR1 and CDR2 from the germline V gene are TSWWSYY and QGS. CDR3 length: 23 amino acids. This chain's CDR3 is CALGELPFLLGDTRSRDTRQMFF. The CDR3 nucleotides are TGTGCTCTTGGGGAACTGCCTTTCCTACTGGGGGATACGCGCTCCCGGGACACCCGACAGATGTTTTTC.

A remark on this clone: For this DNA, TCRdb reports the protein of a much larger clone, which diverges at residue 12, most likely from a read error; the protein presented here is translated directly from the DNA. The rearrangement joins TRDV2 to TRDJ3; 8 bases agree with TRDD3. This CDR3 has 17 residues. Germline V lookup: CDR1 GEAIGNYY, CDR2 EKD. As DNA, the CDR3 is TGTGCCTGTGACACTGGGGGATTCTCCTGGGACGCCCGACAGATGTTTTTC. It specifies CACDTGGFSWDARQMFF.

Of note for this clone: TCRdb's protein, taken from a much larger clone, differs from this DNA's translation at residue 12, likely owing to a read error; the protein displayed comes from the DNA. The chain employs TRDV1 and TRDJ1; 11 positions agree with TRDD3. Germline V CDR1 and CDR2: TSWWSYY, QGS. The junction had 10 bases not matched to a gene; V was cut back by 0 bases and J by 4 bases. This CDR3 has 18 residues. The CDR3 DNA follows: TGTGCTCTTGGGGAACTTCCTGGGGGATACAGGGAGGACGATAAACTCATCTTT. This sequence encodes CALGELPGGYREDDKLIF.

By its share, this clone is medium-sized. As DNA, the CDR3 is TGTGCCTGTGGACGGGGGGATACGCCCGATAAACTCATCTTT. Amino acids: CACGRGDTPDKLIF. J is TRDJ1 and V is TRDV2; 10 bases agree with TRDD3. V was pared by 5 bases and J by 3 bases, with 5 bases of the junction left unmatched. The CDR3 has 14 residues. CDR1 GEAIGNYY and CDR2 EKD come from the germline V gene.

The table lists this clone with a few counts. A far more abundant clone sits one base away, making this likely a read error. This chain links TRDV2 with TRDJ1; no definite D call. V lost 5 bases, J lost 0 bases, and 9 bases lay in between. Germline loops: CDR1 GEAIGNYY, CDR2 EKD. The CDR3 runs 13 residues. The CDR3 loop is CACAPPYTDKLIF. The CDR3 DNA is TGTGCCTGTGCCCCCCCTTACACCGATAAACTCATCTTT.

This clone came up a few times. This DNA's translation and the protein TCRdb lists, from a much larger clone, do not match at residue 14, likely due to a read error; the protein shown is translated from the DNA. The rearrangement uses TRDV1 and TRDJ1; 13 bases agree with TRDD3. Looked up from germline, CDR1 is TSWWSYY and CDR2 is QGS. J was trimmed by 0 bases and V by 0 bases; bases with no gene match: 10. The CDR3 sequence is 20 residues long. The CDR3 loop reads CALGELRTGGYAGHTDKLIF. In DNA, the CDR3 is TGTGCTCTTGGGGAACTCCGTACTGGGGGATACGCAGGTCACACCGATAAACTCATCTTT.

This clone was detected only a few times. This DNA's translation and the protein TCRdb lists, from a much larger clone, do not match at residue 10, likely due to a read error; the protein shown is translated from the DNA. This chain uses TRDV1 with TRDJ1, with a weak D call TRDD3 (6 bases). Per the germline V gene, CDR1 is TSWWSYY and CDR2 is QGS. The CDR3 loop spans 18 amino acids. V was trimmed by 1 base and J by 1 base, leaving 19 bases between them. The CDR3 coding sequence is TGTGCTCTTGGGGAACCCCGTGGGGGTTCATCTTCCACCGATAAACTCATCTTT. Its protein product is CALGEPRGGSSSTDKLIF.

For this clone: Possible read error: a much larger clone is one base away. Other DNA sequences from this sample encode an identical CDR3 as well. V gene TRDV1 combines with J gene TRDJ1, with D possibly matching TRDD3 (6 bases). CDR3 length: 18 residues. V lost 7 bases and J 11 bases, leaving 35 bases between the germline ends. In germline, CDR1 is TSWWSYY, CDR2 QGS. The CDR3 loop is CALEEEGNYVLGIGRLIF. The DNA of the CDR3 is TGTGCTCTTGAAGAAGAGGGGAACTACGTACTGGGTATTGGGAGGCTCATCTTT.

In its sample, this clone is medium-sized (0.01 to 0.1%). The same CDR3 also results from other DNA sequences found in this sample. The rearrangement links TRDV1 to TRDJ1, with 8 nucleotides matching TRDD3. This CDR3 has 15 residues. The junction had 6 bases not matched to a gene; V was cut back by 6 bases and J by 0 bases. Germline CDR1 is TSWWSYY and CDR2 is QGS. The CDR3 sequence: CALGDGLGDTDKLIF. Here the CDR3 DNA reads TGTGCTCTTGGAGATGGACTGGGGGACACCGATAAACTCATCTTT.

There are a few counts of this clone. The TCRdb protein comes from a much larger clone and disagrees with this DNA's translation at residue 10, likely due to a read error; the protein given here is derived from the DNA. The gene calls are TRDV1 and TRDJ1; 7 bases are shared with TRDD3. Germline trimming cut 2 bases from V and 2 bases from J; bases unmatched to any gene: 11. CDR3 length: 17 residues. Looked up from germline, CDR1 is TSWWSYY and CDR2 is QGS. The CDR3 protein is CALGERRGGCATDKLIF. In nucleotides, the CDR3 is TGTGCTCTTGGGGAAAGAAGAGGGGGATGCGCGACCGATAAACTCATCTTT.

Remarks on this clone: This may come from a read error, since a much larger clone is one base off. V and J are TRDV1 and TRDJ3; D call uncertain. The germline V gene has CDR1 TSWWSYY and CDR2 QGS. The V gene lost 1 base and the J gene lost 0 bases, with 19 bases spanning the gap. This CDR3 has 21 amino acids. CDR3 region: CALGEQGVPGSGSWDTRQMFF. CDR3 sequence (DNA): TGTGCTCTTGGGGAACAGGGAGTACCGGGGTCCGGCTCCTGGGACACCCGACAGATGTTTTTC.

This clone was seen only a few times. The germline gene is not matched at one end of the junction; a read error may be the cause. The same CDR3 arises from other DNA sequences in this sample as well. The gene calls are TRDV1 and TRDJ1; 7 bases are shared with TRDD3. Looked up from germline, CDR1 is TSWWSYY and CDR2 is QGS. The CDR3 contains 18 residues. In DNA form, the CDR3 reads TGTGCTCTTGGGGAAGCTCCGGAGGGATACCGGGTCACCGATAGACTCATTTTT. It codes for CALGEAPEGYRVTDRLIF.

On this clone itself: The protein that TCRdb holds for this DNA derives from a much larger clone and differs from the translated DNA at residue 10, which likely indicates a read error; the protein shown here is translated from the DNA. The chain employs TRDV3 and TRDJ1; 8 bases agree with TRDD3. The CDR3 has 20 amino acids. Germline loops: CDR1 TVYSNPD, CDR2 GDNSRS (reference sequence). Germline trimming cut 2 bases from V and 1 base from J; bases unmatched to any gene: 24. CDR3 coding DNA: TGTGCCTTTCGGGGCTTCGCCTTGTCTGCGGGATACGGGGCCACCGATAAACTCATCTTT. Translation: CAFRGFALSAGYGATDKLIF. The full variable domain, with the rest looked up from reference TRDV3 and TRDJ1, is CDKVTQSSPDQTVASGSEVVLLCTYDTVYSNPDLFWYRIRPDYSFQFVFYGDNSRSEGADFTQGRFSVKHILTQKAFHLVISPVRTEDSATYYCAFRGFALSAGYGATDKLIFGKGTRVTVEP.

In its sample, this clone is medium-sized (0.01 to 0.1%). Given a much more abundant clone one base away, this may be a read error. Distinct nucleotide sequences in the sample also encode this CDR3. The chain links TRDV1 to TRDJ1; 10 nucleotides agree with TRDD3. Germline V gene lookup returns CDR1 TSWWSYY and CDR2 QGS. The CDR3 has 21 amino acids. Unmatched junction bases numbered 21, after V lost 3 bases and J lost 2 bases. The CDR3 sequence is CALGDRPPTGGCQTITDKLIF. CDR3 DNA: TGTGCTCTTGGGGATCGACCCCCGACTGGGGGATGCCAAACTATAACCGATAAACTCATCTTT.

This clone has only a few counts. The TCRdb protein, from a much larger clone, departs from this DNA's translation at residue 6, likely by read error; the protein shown derives from the DNA. This chain connects TRDV1 to TRDJ1, with TRDD3 identical over 7 bases. V lost 3 bases, J lost 0 bases, and 10 bases stayed unmatched. The CDR3 has 17 residues. CDR1 TSWWSYY and CDR2 QGS come from the germline V gene. The CDR3 reads CALGDQVLGGYTDKLIF. The DNA of the CDR3 is TGTGCTCTTGGGGACCAGGTGCTGGGGGGATACACCGATAAACTCATCTTT.

With regard to this clone: Since a much larger clone is just one base distant, this may be a read error. This chain joins TRDV1 and TRDJ1; 7 bases fit TRDD3. The CDR3 consists of 17 residues. Germline values: CDR1 TSWWSYY, CDR2 QGS. V lost 2 bases, J lost 0 bases, and 9 bases stayed unmatched. CDR3 coding DNA: TGTGCTCTTGGGGAAATCGACTGGGGCATAAACACCGATAAACTCATCTTT. This encodes CALGEIDWGINTDKLIF.

This clone was seen a few times. Given a far larger clone just one base away, this is likely a sequencing read error. This specimen includes other DNA sequences encoding the same CDR3. The chain joins TRDV1 to TRDJ1, with 10 positions matching TRDD3. V lost 0 bases and J lost 6; bases outside the gene matches: 13. CDR3 length: 18 amino acids. Germline V gene sequence: CDR1 TSWWSYY, CDR2 QGS. CDR3: CALGELSQLGDLANKLIF. The CDR3 DNA is TGTGCTCTTGGGGAACTAAGCCAACTGGGGGATTTGGCAAATAAACTCATCTTT.

In this sample, this clone turned up a few times. Given a far larger clone just one base away, this is likely a sequencing read error. The same CDR3 is also encoded by other DNA sequences in this sample. This rearrangement joins TRDV2 to TRDJ3, with D unclear. The CDR3 contains 16 residues. Deletions cut 0 bases from V and 3 bases from J, with 8 bases between. Germline V CDR1 and CDR2: GEAIGNYY, EKD. The CDR3 coding sequence is TGTGCCTGTGACACCGCCCCCGGCTGGGACACCCGACAGATGTTTTTC. Amino acids: CACDTAPGWDTRQMFF.

There are a few counts of this clone. With a far larger clone one base away, a read error is the likely cause. The sample carries other DNA sequences with the same CDR3. The chain employs TRDV1 and TRDJ1; 8 bases align to TRDD3. This CDR3 is 19 amino acids long. The germline CDR1 and CDR2 sequences are TSWWSYY and QGS. The J segment lost 8 bases and the V segment lost 0 bases, leaving 20 bases of the junction unmatched. For the CDR3, the DNA is TGTGCTCTTGGGGAACTGTTCTTCCGAAGTACTGGGGGCTACGGGAAACTCATCTTT. Its translation is CALGELFFRSTGGYGKLIF.

This clone showed up just a few times. This may arise from a read error, as a much more abundant clone is one base away. This sequence joins TRDV1 and TRDJ1; 7 bases are a match to TRDD3. The CDR3 consists of 22 residues. Trimming removed 0 bases from V and 7 bases from J; junction bases left unmatched: 29. The germline gives CDR1 TSWWSYY, CDR2 QGS. CDR3 coding DNA: TGTGCTCTTGGGGAACTCCTAAGGCCTTCTACCGTACTGGGGACTCCTCTGGGTAAACTCATCTTT. It yields the protein CALGELLRPSTVLGTPLGKLIF.